The sequence of this TCR beta chain was determined in a study of T cell responses to AZD1222 COVID-19 vaccine. Study findings and constraints: Only a handful of people who got AZD1222 tested seropositive at baseline.

The repertoire was sequenced with immunoSEQ multiplex PCR; TCRdb's copy has only in-frame clones and lacks some. The sample holds some 170,000 clones, more than 80% seen once. As concerns this clone: What it binds is unknown.

The CDR3 length is 14 residues. Germline lookup yields CDR1 LNHNV and CDR2 YYDKDF (reference sequence). Trimming took 8 bases from V and 8 from J; bases not matched to a gene: 11. This material consisted of peripheral blood, taken on day 0 of AZD1222 vaccination. V is TRBV15 and J is TRBJ2-1, with 8 bases identical to TRBD1. The receptor's source is an adult in good health. This CDR3 is CATGADRGWHEQFF. The DNA for the CDR3 is TGTGCCACCGGAGCCGACAGGGGATGGCATGAGCAGTTCTTC.